This is a list of T cell receptor beta chains from one sample in a study of T cell responses to AZD1222 COVID-19 vaccine. TCRdb keeps only in-frame clones here, not all; method: immunoSEQ multiplex PCR. The table has 34,000 or so clones, around 90% seen once; the top ten hold roughly 7%. Sequencing used peripheral blood, obtained on day 0 of AZD1222 vaccination. The receptors shown here come from an adult in good health. CDR3s include the opening cysteine and the closing phenylalanine or tryptophan. The order of the fields is D gene, V gene, J gene, clone size, CDR3 DNA, CDR3 protein. A D gene is named only where the DNA matches it firmly. Clone size is stated in some rows and not others, as once, few, many or a class when expanded.

>TRBD2|TRBV28|TRBJ2-7|once
TGTGCCAGCAGTACCCCTAGCGGGAAGGGGCACGAGCAGTACTTC
CASSTPSGKGHEQYF
>NA|TRBV3-1/TRBV3-2|TRBJ2-7|NA
TGTGCCAGCAGCCAAGATTGGGGTTTCTACGAGCAGTACTTC
CASSQDWGFYEQYF
>TRBD2|TRBV24-1|TRBJ2-1|NA
TGTGCCACCAGTGATACCGGGACTAGCGGGAGAGATGAGCAGTTCTTC
CATSDTGTSGRDEQFF
>TRBD1|TRBV6-5|TRBJ1-5|NA
TGTGCCAGCAGGGGGGGACAGGAGGTTCAACCCCAGCATTTT
CASRGGQEVQPQHF
>TRBD2|TRBV6-5|TRBJ2-7|NA
TGTGCCAGCACCCGTGGGACTAGCGGGGTCTACGAGCAGTACTTC
CASTRGTSGVYEQYF
>NA|TRBV28|TRBJ2-7|NA
TGTGCCAGCAGTTTAGGTGGGGGGAACTACGAGCAGTACTTC
CASSLGGGNYEQYF
>TRBD1|TRBV18|TRBJ1-5|NA
TGTGCCAGCTCACCACGTCGAGGGACAGACCAATCAGCCCAGCATTTT
CASSPRRGTDQSAQHF
>TRBD1|TRBV5-1|TRBJ1-1|NA
TGCGCCAGCAGCTCACAAGGGACAGCAAACACTGAAGCTTTCTTT
CASSSQGTANTEAFF
>NA|TRBV28|TRBJ1-2|NA
TGTGCCAGCAGCCCTCACCCCGGGACAAGCACCTATGGCTACACCTTC
CASSPHPGTSTYGYTF
>NA|TRBV7-2|TRBJ2-3|NA
TGTGCCAGCAGCCTCCCCGCCGGTAGCACAGATACGCAGTATTTT
CASSLPAGSTDTQYF
>NA|TRBV9|TRBJ2-7|few
TGTGCCAGCAGCGTAGGGGCAGGGCCCTACGAGCAGTACTTC
CASSVGAGPYEQYF
>TRBD2|TRBV5-6|TRBJ2-3|NA
TGTGCCAGCAGCACCACTAGCGGGAGTGGACGGGATACGCAGTATTTT
CASSTTSGSGRDTQYF
>NA|TRBV5-1|TRBJ2-7|NA
TGCGCCAGCAGCCCGAGTGCTAGGTGGGGGAAGAACTACGAGCAGTACTTC
CASSPSARWGKNYEQYF
>NA|TRBV9|TRBJ2-5|few
TGTGCCAGCAGCGTAGTGGAGGGTGAGACCCAGTACTTC
CASSVVEGETQYF
>NA|TRBV18|TRBJ2-7|NA
TGTGCCAGCTCACCCGGAGAGGGGGCGGGATACGAGCAGTACTTC
CASSPGEGAGYEQYF
>NA|TRBV6-1|TRBJ1-1|NA
TGTGCCAGCAGTGAACTGGGGGCCACTGAAGCTTTCTTT
CASSELGATEAFF
>TRBD1|TRBV5-5|TRBJ1-6|NA
TGTGCCAGCAGCGACGGACAGGGGGCTTGGAATTCACCCCTCCACTTT
CASSDGQGAWNSPLHF
>NA|TRBV6-5|TRBJ2-3|NA
TGTGCCAGCACCACTCGCACAGATACGCAGTATTTT
CASTTRTDTQYF
>TRBD1|TRBV28|TRBJ1-2|NA
TGTGCCAGCAGGACAGGGGCGAACTATGGCTACACCTTC
CASRTGANYGYTF
>NA|TRBV19|TRBJ2-7|once
TGTGCCAGTAGCCCCCGCGGGGTAAGTGGGGTTTACTACGAGCAGTACTTC
CASSPRGVSGVYYEQYF
>NA|TRBV6-5|TRBJ1-1|NA
TGTGCCAGCAGTTCCCTCGGAAACACTGAAGCTTTCTTT
CASSSLGNTEAFF
>NA|TRBV4-2|TRBJ2-2|NA
TGTGCCAGCAGCCGGACGGGGAACACCGGGGAGCTGTTTTTT
CASSRTGNTGELFF